The 13 T cell receptor beta chains below were found in one sample sequenced in a study of T cell clonality in common variable immunodeficiency. Profiled with immunoSEQ multiplex PCR; TCRdb holds only in-frame clones, not every one. Singletons are absent from the sample, which has 35,000 to 50,000 clones. Sequencing was carried out using peripheral blood mononuclear cells. These receptors were taken from a person aged 18 to 70 in good health.

This clone was recorded many times. From the germline J gene comes the end of the CDR3, since the read stops 3 residues before it. The rearrangement uses TRBV20-1 and TRBJ1-2; 9 bases fit TRBD1. J lost 3 bases, V lost 7 bases, and 6 bases had no gene match. The CDR3 has 13 amino acids. Germline V CDR1 and CDR2: DFQATT, SNEGSKA (reference sequence). CDR3 loop: CSVQDRGDYGYTF. The part of the CDR3 DNA that was read is TGCAGTGTACAAGACAGGGGGGACTATGGC.

This clone was counted at least ten times. Sequencing ends 3 residues short of the CDR3 end; the germline J gene provides the rest. V usage is TRBV5-1 and J usage is TRBJ2-7; D not certain. From germline, CDR1 is SGHRS and CDR2 YFSETQ. There are 15 residues in the CDR3. Trimming left V 0 bases short and J 5 bases short, with 15 bases between. CDR3 DNA (partial): TGCGCCAGCAGCTTGGCCTGGCAGGCGTCGCACGAG. Translation gives CASSLAWQASHE. The CDR3 as a whole reads CASSLAWQASHEQYF. Filled out from reference TRBV5-1 and TRBJ2-7, the complete variable domain reads KAGVTQTPRYLIKTRGQQVTLSCSPISGHRSVSWYQQTPGQGLQFLFEYFSETQRNKGNFPGRFSGRQFSNSRSEMNVSTLELGDSALYLCASSLAWQASHEQYFGPGTRLTVT.

This clone came up many times. The read terminates 3 residues ahead of where the CDR3 ends, so the germline J gene completes it. The gene calls are TRBV7-8 and TRBJ1-1; possible D gene TRBD1, 5 bases. V was shortened by 4 bases and J by 1 base, with 13 bases between the two germline ends. This CDR3 has 15 amino acids. From germline, CDR1 is SGHVS and CDR2 FQNEAQ. CDR3 DNA, as far as it was read: TGTGCCAGCAGCTACCTGACAGAGAAGAACACTGAA. It is translated as CASSYLTEKNTE. The CDR3 in its entirety is CASSYLTEKNTEAFF.

The sample holds many counts of this clone. CDR3 DNA, as far as it was read: TGTGCCAGCAGCCCTTGGGTAGCGGGGGGGCCGAAGCCTTACGAG. Protein product: CASSPWVAGGPKPYE. The full-length CDR3 reads as CASSPWVAGGPKPYEQYF. The V gene is TRBV7-6, the J gene TRBJ2-7; 11 bases match TRBD2. The read ends 3 residues shy of where the CDR3 ends; the end is completed using the germline J gene. Germline V CDR1 and CDR2: SGHVS, FNYEAQ. V lost 5 bases, J lost 4 bases, and 16 bases stayed unmatched. This CDR3 has 18 residues.

This clone occurred many times. The CDR3 end falls 3 residues outside the read, so it is completed with the germline J gene. The chain carries TRBV4-2 and TRBJ2-3; D might be TRBD2 (5 bases). Germline V CDR1 and CDR2: LGHNA, YNFKEQ. Trimming removed 3 bases from V and 2 bases from J, with 15 bases in between. This CDR3 has 16 amino acids. CDR3 residues: CASSHPSASHTDTQYF. The sequenced CDR3 bases are TGTGCCAGCAGCCACCCATCCGCTAGCCACACAGATACG.

This clone was observed many times. The read ends 3 residues shy of where the CDR3 ends; the end is completed using the germline J gene. The chain is built from TRBV29-1 and TRBJ2-3, with D possibly matching TRBD2 (7 bases). Germline CDR1 SQVTM, CDR2 ANQGSEA. This CDR3 has 15 residues. V lost 7 bases and J 0 bases, leaving 17 bases between the germline ends. Here the CDR3 reads CSAHGGPGSTDTQYF. The sequenced CDR3 bases are TGCAGCGCCCACGGGGGGCCGGGGAGCACAGATACG.

This clone has a count of ten or more. The CDR3 end is not reached by the read, which stops 3 residues before it; the germline J gene fills it in. J is TRBJ1-5 and V is TRBV10-1, with D uncertain. This CDR3 has 15 amino acids. The V gene lost 5 bases and the J gene lost 1 base, with 12 bases spanning the gap. Per germline, CDR1 WNHNN and CDR2 SYGVQD (reference sequence). CDR3 DNA (partial): TGCGCCAGCAGTCGGGGAAAGGTAAGCAATCAGCCC. Amino acids: CASSRGKVSNQP. The whole CDR3 is CASSRGKVSNQPQHF.

This clone was seen repeatedly, ten times or more. The read terminates 3 residues before the CDR3 end, so the remaining end is supplied by the germline J gene. V usage is TRBV7-2 and J usage is TRBJ1-2; D is unclear. Germline V gene lookup returns CDR1 SGHTA and CDR2 FQGNSA. This CDR3 contains 14 residues. V dropped 5 bases and J dropped 2 bases, with 12 bases sitting between them. The part of the CDR3 DNA that was read is TGTGCCAGCAGCCCGCCGGGGAGGAACTATGGC. Translating gives CASSPPGRNYG. The CDR3 in its entirety is CASSPPGRNYGYTF.

This clone was counted many times. The observed sequence ends 3 residues before the CDR3 terminus, with the missing tail filled in from the germline J gene. This chain joins TRBV5-5 and TRBJ1-1; D is perhaps TRBD1 (6 bases). The CDR3 is 15 residues long. Trimming cost V 5 bases and J 4 bases, with 18 bases left between them. The germline V gene encodes CDR1 SGHKS and CDR2 YYEKEE (reference sequence). CDR3 DNA (partial): TGTGCCAGCAGGGAGCTGGGAGGGGGTGGCACTGAA. Translation: CASRELGGGGTE. The full CDR3 reads CASRELGGGGTEAFF.

This clone was seen many times. Coverage ceases 3 residues before the CDR3 finishes, and the germline J gene fills in the end. This specimen includes other DNA sequences encoding the same CDR3. The gene calls are TRBV20-1 and TRBJ1-5, with TRBD1 identical over 12 bases. The CDR3 loop spans 15 amino acids. Per the germline V gene, CDR1 is DFQATT and CDR2 is SNEGSKA (reference sequence). The ends lost 0 bases at V and 7 bases at J; junction bases unmatched: 4. The sequenced CDR3 bases are TGCAGTGCTAGAGATTGGGGGACAGGGGGCCAGCCC. This gives the protein CSARDWGTGGQP. The whole CDR3 sequence reads CSARDWGTGGQPQHF.

This clone was counted at least ten times. The missing CDR3 end, 3 residues past where the read stops, is filled in from the germline J gene. This chain connects TRBV5-3 to TRBJ2-3, with no clear D. TRBV5-3 is treated as an ORF (open reading frame) with a function not yet certain. With 3 bases removed from V and 0 bases from J, the gap between germline ends came to 5 bases. The CDR3 loop spans 13 amino acids. CDR3 region: CARSSPSTDTQYF. CDR3 DNA, as far as it was read: TGTGCCAGAAGCTCTCCTAGCACAGATACG.

This clone was seen many times. The DNA ends 3 residues before the CDR3 does, and the rest of the CDR3 is filled in from the germline J gene. The chain has TRBV2 and TRBJ2-6; 9 bases map to TRBD1. The V segment lost 5 bases and the J segment 0 bases; nucleotides outside the gene matches: 8. CDR3 length: 18 amino acids. The germline gives CDR1 SNHLY, CDR2 FYNNEI. This CDR3 is CASSSRDRVTSGANVLTF. The sequenced part of the CDR3 DNA is TGTGCCAGCAGTAGTCGGGACAGGGTTACCTCTGGGGCCAACGTC. Combining the CDR3 with reference TRBV2 and TRBJ2-6 gives the whole variable domain EPEVTQTPSHQVTQMGQEVILRCVPISNHLYFYWYRQILGQKVEFLVSFYNNEISEKSEIFDDQFSVERPDGSNFTLKIRSTKLEDSAMYFCASSSRDRVTSGANVLTFGAGSRLTVL.

This clone was observed at least ten times. The read ends 3 residues before the CDR3 terminus; that terminus is restored from the germline J gene. J is TRBJ1-1 and V is TRBV7-9; 7 nucleotides match TRBD1. CDR3 length equals 14 residues. Unmatched junction bases numbered 3, after V lost 4 bases and J lost 1 base. Germline CDR1 and CDR2: SEHNR and FQNEAQ (reference sequence). The CDR3 DNA, read in part, is TGTGCCAGCAGCTCTTACAGGGGGAACACTGAA. This encodes CASSSYRGNTE. The full CDR3 reads CASSSYRGNTEAFF. Using reference TRBV7-9 and TRBJ1-1 for the parts outside the CDR3, the full variable domain is DTGVSQNPRHKITKRGQNVTFRCDPISEHNRLYWYRQTLGQGPEFLTYFQNEAQLEKSRLLSDRFSAERPKGSFSTLEIQRTEQGDSAMYLCASSSYRGNTEAFFGQGTRLTVV.